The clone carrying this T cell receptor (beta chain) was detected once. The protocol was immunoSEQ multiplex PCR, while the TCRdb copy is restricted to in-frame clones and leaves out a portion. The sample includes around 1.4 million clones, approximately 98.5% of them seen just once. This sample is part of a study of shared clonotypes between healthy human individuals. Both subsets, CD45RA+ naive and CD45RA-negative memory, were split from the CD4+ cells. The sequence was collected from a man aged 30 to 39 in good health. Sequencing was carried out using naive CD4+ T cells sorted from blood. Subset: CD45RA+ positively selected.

CDR3 bases: TGCAGCGTTGAACCCCCGAGGGGCGGTTCCTACAATGAGCAGTTCTTC. Translated, it gives CSVEPPRGGSYNEQFF. This chain connects TRBV29-1 to TRBJ2-1; D tentatively fits TRBD1 or TRBD2 (5 bases each). CDR3 length: 16 amino acids. Trimming took 2 bases from V and 1 from J, leaving 15 bases between them. Germline V CDR1 and CDR2: SQVTM, ANQGSEA.